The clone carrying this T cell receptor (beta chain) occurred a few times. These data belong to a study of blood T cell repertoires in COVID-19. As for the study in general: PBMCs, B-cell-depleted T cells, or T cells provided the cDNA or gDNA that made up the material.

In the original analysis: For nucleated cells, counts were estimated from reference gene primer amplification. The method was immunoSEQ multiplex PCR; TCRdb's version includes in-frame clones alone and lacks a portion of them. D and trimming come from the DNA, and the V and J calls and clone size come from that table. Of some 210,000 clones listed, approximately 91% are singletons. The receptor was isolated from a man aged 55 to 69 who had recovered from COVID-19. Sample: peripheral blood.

CDR3 nucleotide sequence: TGTGCCAGCAGAGGACTAGCCTACGAGCAGTACTTC. Its translation is CASRGLAYEQYF. This sequence joins TRBV7-2 and TRBJ2-7; 7 bases map to TRBD2. With V trimmed by 6 bases and J by 2 bases, 1 base remained unmatched. Germline CDR1 and CDR2: SGHTA and FQGNSA. There are 12 residues in the CDR3. The full variable domain, with the rest looked up from reference TRBV7-2 and TRBJ2-7, is GAGVSQSPSNKVTEKGKDVELRCDPISGHTALYWYRQSLGQGLEFLIYFQGNSAPDKSGLPSDRFSAERTGGSVSTLTIQRTQQEDSAVYLCASRGLAYEQYFGPGTRLTVT.